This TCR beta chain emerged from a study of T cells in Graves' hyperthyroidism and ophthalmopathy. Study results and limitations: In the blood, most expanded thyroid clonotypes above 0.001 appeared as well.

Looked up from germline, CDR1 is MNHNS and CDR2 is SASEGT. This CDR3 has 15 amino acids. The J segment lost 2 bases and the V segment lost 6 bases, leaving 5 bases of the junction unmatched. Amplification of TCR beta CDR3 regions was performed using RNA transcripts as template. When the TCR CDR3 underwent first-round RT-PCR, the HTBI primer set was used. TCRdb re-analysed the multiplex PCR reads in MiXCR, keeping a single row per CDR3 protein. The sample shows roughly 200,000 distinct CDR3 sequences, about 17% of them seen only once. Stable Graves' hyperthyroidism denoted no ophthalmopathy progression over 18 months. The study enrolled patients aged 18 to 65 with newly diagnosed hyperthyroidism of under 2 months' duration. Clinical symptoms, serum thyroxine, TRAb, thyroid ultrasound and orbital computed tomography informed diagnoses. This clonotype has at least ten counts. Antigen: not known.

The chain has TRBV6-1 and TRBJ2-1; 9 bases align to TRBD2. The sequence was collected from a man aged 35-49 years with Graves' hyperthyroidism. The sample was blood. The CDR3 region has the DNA TGTGCCAGCAGACAGGGCGGGGGGGCCTACAATGAGCAGTTCTTC. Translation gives CASRQGGGAYNEQFF.